The 30 T cell receptor beta chains given below trace back to one sample, sequenced in a study of cytomegalovirus exposure and HLA in healthy donors. 13 Jbeta primers and 60 Vbeta primers were used for the PCR. Repertoires were generated with immunoSEQ multiplex PCR, while TCRdb's copy carries only in-frame clones and drops some. The table includes approximately 180,000 clones, 81% detected once. Sequencing input: PBMCs. Receptors originate from a woman aged 18-29 years in good health and CMV-seropositive.

In its sample, this clone was seen a few times. This rearrangement joins TRBV7-6 to TRBJ1-6, with no clear D. This CDR3 has 13 residues. The germline V and J ends were trimmed by 5 bases and 9 bases, with 11 bases remaining between them. Germline V gives CDR1 SGHVS, CDR2 FNYEAQ. In nucleotides, the CDR3 is TGTGCCAGCAGCCCCTCGACATCTTCACCCCTCCACTTT. This translates into CASSPSTSSPLHF.

The rearrangement uses TRBV28 and TRBJ1-3; 10 nucleotides line up with TRBD1. The junction had 19 bases not matched to a gene; V was cut back by 3 bases and J by 2 bases. In germline, CDR1 is MDHEN, CDR2 SYDVKM. The CDR3 sequence is 21 residues long. The chain's CDR3 is CASSFPRRGQGIERTGNTIYF. Written as DNA, the CDR3 is TGTGCCAGCAGTTTCCCCCGGAGGGGACAGGGGATTGAAAGGACTGGAAACACCATATATTTT. The variable domain in full, with the rest retrieved from reference TRBV28 and TRBJ1-3, is DVKVTQSSRYLVKRTGEKVFLECVQDMDHENMFWYRQDPGLGLRLIYFSYDVKMKEKGDIPEGYSVSREKKERFSLILESASTNQTSMYLCASSFPRRGQGIERTGNTIYFGEGSWLTVV.

This clone was seen only once. The chain uses TRBV5-6 and TRBJ1-5; 7 bases align to TRBD1. This CDR3 region has 14 residues. Germline V gives CDR1 SGHDT, CDR2 YYEEEE. J lost 7 bases, V lost 4 bases, and 8 bases had no gene match. The CDR3 spells CASSEGAGLQPQHF. The DNA for the CDR3 is TGTGCCAGCAGCGAGGGGGCAGGGCTACAGCCCCAGCATTTT.

The chain recombines TRBV5-6 with TRBJ1-2; D is possibly TRBD1 (5 bases). The V and J ends lost 9 bases and 4 bases respectively, with 13 bases between them. The CDR3 sequence is 12 residues long. CDR1 is SGHDT and CDR2 is YYEEEE in the germline V gene. CDR3 loop: CATTDKSYGYTF. The CDR3 nucleotides are TGTGCCACCACGGACAAGTCCTATGGCTACACCTTC.

V usage is TRBV6-5 and J usage is TRBJ1-4, with 10 positions matching TRBD1. The CDR3 contains 14 residues. V shed 4 bases, J shed 10 bases, and the junction held 6 bases outside the gene matches. The germline CDR1 and CDR2 sequences are MNHEY and SVGAGI. The CDR3 region is CASSFRDRGLKLFF. DNA for the CDR3: TGTGCCAGCAGTTTCCGGGACAGGGGATTAAAACTGTTTTTT.

The chain employs TRBV5-6 and TRBJ1-3; D ambiguous. This CDR3 region has 15 residues. With 2 bases removed from V and 0 bases from J, the gap between germline ends came to 9 bases. Per the germline V gene, CDR1 is SGHDT and CDR2 is YYEEEE. The CDR3 DNA is TGTGCCAGCAGCTTTTTCGGGAACTCTGGAAACACCATATATTTT. It translates to CASSFFGNSGNTIYF.

This chain uses TRBV5-1 with TRBJ2-1; TRBD2 agrees at 11 bases. In germline, CDR1 is SGHRS, CDR2 YFSETQ. V was pared by 4 bases and J by 0 bases, with 15 bases of the junction left unmatched. This CDR3 region has 20 residues. In DNA, the CDR3 is TGCGCCAGCAGCCCGAGGCTCGGTAGCGGGGGGGCTTTCTCCTACAATGAGCAGTTCTTC. Translating gives CASSPRLGSGGAFSYNEQFF.

The rearrangement uses TRBV19 and TRBJ2-5; TRBD1 might be the D (6 bases). The J call may be faulty, since TRBJ2-7 better matches the DNA end. The CDR3 is 17 residues long. Germline lookup yields CDR1 LNHDA and CDR2 SQIVND (reference sequence). Here the CDR3 DNA reads TGTGCCAGTAGTAGAGCGGTGGTCGGGGACAATTCCTACGAGCAGTACTTC. It codes for CASSRAVVGDNSYEQYF.

The chain joins TRBV5-8 to TRBJ1-2; 12 bases agree with TRBD1. The CDR3 loop spans 15 amino acids. Unmatched junction bases numbered 4, after V lost 3 bases and J lost 4 bases. CDR1 and CDR2 from the germline V gene are SGHTS and YDEGEE. This CDR3 is CASSSPGQGAYGYTF. The CDR3, as DNA: TGTGCCAGCAGCTCTCCGGGACAGGGGGCCTATGGCTACACCTTC.

This clone was detected a few times. V is TRBV9 and J is TRBJ1-1, with D unclear. This CDR3 is 12 amino acids long. Germline CDR1 reads SGDLS; CDR2 reads YYNGEE. The V gene lost 6 bases and the J gene lost 1 base, with 7 bases spanning the gap. The CDR3 sequence: CASKQSNTEAFF. The CDR3 DNA reads TGTGCCAGCAAACAGTCGAACACTGAAGCTTTCTTT.

V gene TRBV10-1 combines with J gene TRBJ1-3; D ambiguous. Looked up from germline, CDR1 is WNHNN and CDR2 is SYGVQD (reference sequence). Deletions cut 4 bases from V and 0 bases from J, with 10 bases between. CDR3 length equals 15 residues. CDR3 residues: CASSANDISGNTIYF. DNA for the CDR3: TGCGCCAGCAGTGCAAACGACATCTCTGGAAACACCATATATTTT.

This clone showed up just once. The chain combines TRBV11-2 with TRBJ1-1, with 8 positions matching TRBD1. After removal of 6 bases from V and 1 base from J, the junction contained 7 bases not matched to a gene. Germline V gives CDR1 SGHAT, CDR2 FQNNGV. The CDR3 consists of 15 residues. CDR3 sequence (DNA): TGTGCCAGCAGTCTTTCAGGGGGCGCGAACACTGAAGCTTTCTTT. This sequence encodes CASSLSGGANTEAFF.

This chain joins TRBV2 and TRBJ1-3; 12 bases are a match to TRBD1. After removal of 5 bases from V and 6 bases from J, the junction contained 11 bases not matched to a gene. This CDR3 comprises 17 residues. Germline V CDR1 and CDR2: SNHLY, FYNNEI. In nucleotides, the CDR3 is TGTGCCAGCAGTTTGCCGGGACAGGGGGCGCCGGAAAACACCATATATTTT. Its protein is CASSLPGQGAPENTIYF.

The genes are TRBV4-2 and TRBJ1-1; 7 bases align to TRBD1. There are 11 residues in the CDR3. CDR1 and CDR2 (germline): LGHNA, YNFKEQ. V was pared by 2 bases and J by 10 bases, with 1 base of the junction left unmatched. CDR3 nucleotide sequence: TGTGCCAGCAGCCAACAGGGGGTAGCTTTCTTT. Its translation: CASSQQGVAFF.

V usage is TRBV6-5 and J usage is TRBJ2-7, with 7 nucleotides matching TRBD1. The length of the CDR3 is 15 residues. Germline CDR1 and CDR2: MNHEY and SVGAGI. V lost 2 bases, J lost 3 bases, and 7 bases stayed unmatched. The chain's CDR3 is CASSYGAGGYYEQYF. The CDR3 DNA sequence: TGTGCCAGCAGTTACGGGGCAGGGGGTTACTACGAGCAGTACTTC.

The chain links TRBV7-9 to TRBJ2-7, with TRBD2 as a possible D gene (5 bases). Trimming removed 3 bases from V and 2 bases from J, with 8 bases in between. Germline CDR1 is SEHNR and CDR2 is FQNEAQ (reference sequence). This CDR3 is built from 13 residues. CDR3 sequence reads: CASSFEGPYEQYF. CDR3 sequence (DNA): TGTGCCAGCAGCTTCGAGGGTCCCTACGAGCAGTACTTC.

This clone showed up just a few times. The V gene is TRBV27, the J gene TRBJ1-4, with 9 bases aligning to TRBD1. V gave up 5 bases and J gave up 3 bases; unmatched junction bases: 10. Germline V gives CDR1 MNHEY, CDR2 SMNVEV (reference sequence). The CDR3 runs to 17 residues. The CDR3 region has the DNA TGTGCCAGCAGTCCACGGACAGGGGTTCGACCTAATGAAAAACTGTTTTTT. Its protein product is CASSPRTGVRPNEKLFF.

The V and J genes are TRBV19 and TRBJ2-7; 8 bases fit TRBD1. Trimming took 6 bases from V and 0 from J; bases not matched to a gene: 16. The CDR3 is 18 amino acids. The V gene's germline CDR1 is LNHDA and CDR2 SQIVND (reference sequence). The DNA of the CDR3 is TGTGCCAGTAGCCCCCCCGGGACAGGTATACGAAGCTCCTACGAGCAGTACTTC. It is translated as CASSPPGTGIRSSYEQYF.

The rearrangement uses TRBV30 and TRBJ2-5; 10 bases map to TRBD1. Germline-derived CDR1 and CDR2 are GTSNPN and SVGIG (reference sequence). This CDR3 comprises 14 residues. V lost 4 bases to trimming and J lost 5 bases; unmatched junction nucleotides: 7. CDR3 nucleotides: TGTGCCTGGACGGAGACAGGGGGCTTTGAGACCCAGTACTTC. Encoded protein: CAWTETGGFETQYF.

This rearrangement joins TRBV5-6 to TRBJ2-3, with 8 bases fitting TRBD2. CDR1 SGHDT and CDR2 YYEEEE come from the germline V gene. J gave up 2 bases and V 1 base, and 3 bases lay outside the gene matches. This CDR3 spans 15 amino acids. The CDR3, as DNA: TGTGCCAGCAGCTTGATGGGACTAGTCACAGATACGCAGTATTTT. This translates into CASSLMGLVTDTQYF.

V is TRBV5-1 and J is TRBJ1-6; TRBD1 agrees at 9 bases. Losses at the gene ends were 2 bases for V and 5 bases for J; bases not matched to a gene: 8. The CDR3 is 17 residues long. Germline V gene sequence: CDR1 SGHRS, CDR2 YFSETQ. The CDR3 DNA sequence: TGCGCCAGCAGCTTAACCGGGACAGGGCGTAATAATTCACCCCTCCACTTT. This codes for CASSLTGTGRNNSPLHF.

The J gene is TRBJ2-5, the V gene TRBV6-1; a weak D match, TRBD1 (5 bases). Germline CDR1 reads MNHNS; CDR2 reads SASEGT. The CDR3 totals 14 residues. With 6 bases removed from V and 4 bases from J, the gap between germline ends came to 15 bases. Here the CDR3 reads CASSQGVVGETQYF. The CDR3 DNA is TGTGCCAGCAGCCAAGGGGTCGTGGGAGAGACCCAGTACTTC.

The chain carries TRBV5-4 and TRBJ1-3; no clear D. V lost 4 bases, J lost 4 bases, and 9 bases lay in between. The CDR3 is made up of 13 amino acids. The germline gives CDR1 SGHNT, CDR2 YYREEE (reference sequence). CDR3 protein: CASSQGGGNTIYF. For the CDR3, the DNA is TGTGCCAGCAGCCAAGGAGGGGGAAACACCATATATTTT. Full variable domain (rest looked up from reference TRBV5-4 and TRBJ1-3): ETGVTQSPTHLIKTRGQQVTLRCSSQSGHNTVSWYQQALGQGPQFIFQYYREEENGRGNFPPRFSGLQFPNYSSELNVNALELDDSALYLCASSQGGGNTIYFGEGSWLTVV.

The chain links TRBV19 to TRBJ1-1, with a tentative D call TRBD1 (5 bases). This CDR3 region has 17 residues. Germline CDR1 and CDR2: LNHDA and SQIVND (reference sequence). V lost 4 bases and J lost 1, with 19 bases in between. In DNA form, the CDR3 reads TGTGCCAGTAGTAACCCCTCTCTGGGGGGTACGAACACTGAAGCTTTCTTT. As protein: CASSNPSLGGTNTEAFF.

This clone was seen a few times. The genes are TRBV11-2 and TRBJ1-1, with D uncertain. The CDR3 has 12 amino acids. V shed 1 base and J shed 10 bases, with 10 bases lying between them. Germline V gene sequence: CDR1 SGHAT, CDR2 FQNNGV. The CDR3 protein is CASSLGGIGAFF. The CDR3 nucleotides read TGTGCCAGCAGCTTAGGAGGAATCGGAGCTTTCTTT.

This chain links TRBV6-5 with TRBJ2-7, with a tentative D call TRBD1 (6 bases). V shed 6 bases and J shed 5 bases, with 17 bases lying between them. The CDR3 is made up of 14 amino acids. Germline-derived CDR1 and CDR2 are MNHEY and SVGAGI. The chain's CDR3 is CASRETGLSNEQYF. CDR3 nucleotides: TGTGCCAGCAGGGAAACAGGGTTGAGCAACGAGCAGTACTTC.

The chain uses TRBV5-4 and TRBJ1-2, with D perhaps TRBD1 (6 bases). With 4 bases removed from V and 2 bases from J, the gap between germline ends came to 15 bases. Germline V gives CDR1 SGHNT, CDR2 YYREEE (reference sequence). The CDR3 runs to 15 residues. CDR3 residues: CASSQEDRSNYGYTF. The CDR3 DNA reads as TGTGCCAGCAGCCAAGAGGACAGATCCAACTATGGCTACACCTTC.

This clone was seen just once. The V and J genes are TRBV11-2 and TRBJ2-7; D gene ambiguous. Between the trimmed V and J ends, which lost 0 bases and 4 bases, there was a span of 13 bases. CDR3 length: 15 amino acids. The germline V gene has CDR1 SGHAT and CDR2 FQNNGV. The CDR3 DNA sequence: TGTGCCAGCAGCTTAGAACCAGGTCAAGATTACGAGCAGTACTTC. This encodes CASSLEPGQDYEQYF.

The V and J genes are TRBV13 and TRBJ2-1; 11 bases are a match to TRBD1. Germline assignment: CDR1 PRHDT and CDR2 FYEKMQ (reference sequence). The CDR3 runs 22 residues. The V and J ends lost 1 base and 5 bases, in that order; junction bases with no gene match: 22. CDR3 nucleotides: TGTGCCAGCAGCTTAGTGTCAGTTGGGACAGGGGGTTCGGGGGTCGGAAACAATGAGCAGTTCTTC. Its protein product is CASSLVSVGTGGSGVGNNEQFF.

The chain recombines TRBV4-3 with TRBJ2-7, with 10 bases identical to TRBD2. The junction had 4 bases not matched to a gene; V was cut back by 4 bases and J by 1 base. In germline, CDR1 is LGHNA, CDR2 YSLEER. There are 15 residues in the CDR3. The CDR3 DNA is TGCGCCAGCAGCCGTAGCGGGGGGATATCCTACGAGCAGTACTTC. Encoded protein: CASSRSGGISYEQYF.